The T cell receptor beta chain under discussion was sequenced for a study of CD8 T cells in Susac syndrome. General observations from the study: As the study acknowledged, the number of individuals in its TCR sequencing and HLA analysis was relatively small.

Worth noting for this clonotype: As yet, its antigen is unknown.

TEMRA cells were FACS-enriched and CD8+ and CD4+ T cells negatively isolated. The CDR3 length is 13 residues. Unmatched junction bases numbered 9, after V lost 8 bases and J lost 7 bases. Germline CDR1 and CDR2: DFQATT and SNEGSKA (reference sequence). Random hexamers were used to reverse transcribe an amount of roughly 0.5 to 1 ug RNA. Amplification of TCR beta CDR3 across 54 Vbeta and 13 Jbeta was performed with immunoSEQ multiplex PCR. From the immunoSEQ multiplex PCR reads, TCRdb called clonotypes with MiXCR, one entry per CDR3 protein. This table has roughly 200,000 distinct CDR3 sequences, over 85% appearing once.

V and J are TRBV20-1 and TRBJ2-7; 12 bases align to TRBD2. The material sequenced was CD4+ T cells from PBMCs. The clonotype originates from a human donor in good health. This CDR3 reads CSPRLAGALEQYF. The DNA for the CDR3 is TGCAGTCCCCGACTAGCGGGAGCGCTAGAGCAGTACTTC.